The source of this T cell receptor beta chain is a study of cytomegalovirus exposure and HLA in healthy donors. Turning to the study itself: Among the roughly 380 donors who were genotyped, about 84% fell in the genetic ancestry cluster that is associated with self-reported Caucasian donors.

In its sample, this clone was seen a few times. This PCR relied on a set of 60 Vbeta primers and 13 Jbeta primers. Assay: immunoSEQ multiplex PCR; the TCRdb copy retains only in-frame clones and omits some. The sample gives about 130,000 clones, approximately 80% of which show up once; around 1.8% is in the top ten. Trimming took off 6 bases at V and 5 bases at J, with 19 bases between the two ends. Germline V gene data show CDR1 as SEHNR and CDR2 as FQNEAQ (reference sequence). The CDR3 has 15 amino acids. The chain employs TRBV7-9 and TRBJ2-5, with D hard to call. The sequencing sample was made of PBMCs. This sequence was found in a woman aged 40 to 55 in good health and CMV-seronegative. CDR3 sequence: CASRGLAGVVETQYF. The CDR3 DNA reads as TGTGCCAGCAGGGGTTTGGCAGGTGTAGTGGAGACCCAGTACTTC.